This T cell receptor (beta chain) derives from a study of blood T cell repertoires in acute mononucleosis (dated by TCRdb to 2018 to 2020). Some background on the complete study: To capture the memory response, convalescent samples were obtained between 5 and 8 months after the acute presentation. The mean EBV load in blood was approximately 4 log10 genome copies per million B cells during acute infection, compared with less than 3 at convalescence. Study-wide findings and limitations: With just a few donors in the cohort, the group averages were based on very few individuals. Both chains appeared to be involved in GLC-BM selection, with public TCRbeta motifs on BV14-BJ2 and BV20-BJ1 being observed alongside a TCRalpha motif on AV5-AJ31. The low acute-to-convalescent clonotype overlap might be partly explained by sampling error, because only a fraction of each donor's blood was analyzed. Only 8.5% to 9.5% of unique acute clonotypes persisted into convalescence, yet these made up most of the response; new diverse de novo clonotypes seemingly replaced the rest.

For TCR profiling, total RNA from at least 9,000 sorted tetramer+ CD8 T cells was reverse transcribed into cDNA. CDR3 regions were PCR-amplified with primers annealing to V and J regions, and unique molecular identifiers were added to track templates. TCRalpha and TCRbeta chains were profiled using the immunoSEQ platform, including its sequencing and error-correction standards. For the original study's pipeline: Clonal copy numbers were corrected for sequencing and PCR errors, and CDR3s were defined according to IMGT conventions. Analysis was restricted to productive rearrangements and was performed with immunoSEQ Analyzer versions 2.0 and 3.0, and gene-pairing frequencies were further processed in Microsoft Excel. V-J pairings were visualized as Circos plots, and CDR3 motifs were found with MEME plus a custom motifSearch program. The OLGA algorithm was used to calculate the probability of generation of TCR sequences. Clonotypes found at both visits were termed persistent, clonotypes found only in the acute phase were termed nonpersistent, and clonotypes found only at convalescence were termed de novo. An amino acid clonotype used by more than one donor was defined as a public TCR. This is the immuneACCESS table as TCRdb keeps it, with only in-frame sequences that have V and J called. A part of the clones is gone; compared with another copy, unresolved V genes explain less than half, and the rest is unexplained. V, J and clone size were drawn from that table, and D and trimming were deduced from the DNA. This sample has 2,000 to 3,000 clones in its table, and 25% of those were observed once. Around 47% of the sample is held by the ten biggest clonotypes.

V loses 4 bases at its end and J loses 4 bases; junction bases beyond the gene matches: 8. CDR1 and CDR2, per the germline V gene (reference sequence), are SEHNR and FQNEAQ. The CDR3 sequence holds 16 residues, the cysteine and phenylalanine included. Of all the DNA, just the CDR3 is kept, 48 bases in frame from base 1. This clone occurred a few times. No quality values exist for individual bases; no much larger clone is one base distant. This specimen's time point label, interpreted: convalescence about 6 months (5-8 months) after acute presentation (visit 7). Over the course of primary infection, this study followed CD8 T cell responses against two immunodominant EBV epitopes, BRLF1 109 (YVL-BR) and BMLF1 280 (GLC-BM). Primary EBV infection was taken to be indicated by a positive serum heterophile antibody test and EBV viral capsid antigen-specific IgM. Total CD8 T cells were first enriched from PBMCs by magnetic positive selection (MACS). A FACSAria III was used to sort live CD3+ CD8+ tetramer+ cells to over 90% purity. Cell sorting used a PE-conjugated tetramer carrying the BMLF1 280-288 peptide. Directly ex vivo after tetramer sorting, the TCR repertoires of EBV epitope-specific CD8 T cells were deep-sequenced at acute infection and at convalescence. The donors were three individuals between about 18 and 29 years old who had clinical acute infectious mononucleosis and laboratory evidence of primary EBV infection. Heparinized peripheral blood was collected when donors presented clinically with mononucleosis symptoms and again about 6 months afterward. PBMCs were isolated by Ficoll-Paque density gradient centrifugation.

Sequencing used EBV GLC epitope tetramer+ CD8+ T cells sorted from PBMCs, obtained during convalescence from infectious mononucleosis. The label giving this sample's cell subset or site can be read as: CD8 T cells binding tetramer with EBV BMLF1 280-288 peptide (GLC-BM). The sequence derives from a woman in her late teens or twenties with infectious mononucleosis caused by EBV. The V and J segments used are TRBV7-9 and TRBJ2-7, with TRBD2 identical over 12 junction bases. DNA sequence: TGTGCCAGCAGCTCGCGACTAGCGGGAGTAGGGTACGAGCAGTACTTC. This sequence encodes CASSSRLAGVGYEQYF. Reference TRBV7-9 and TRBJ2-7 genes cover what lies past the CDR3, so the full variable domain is DTGVSQNPRHKITKRGQNVTFRCDPISEHNRLYWYRQTLGQGPEFLTYFQNEAQLEKSRLLSDRFSAERPKGSFSTLEIQRTEQGDSAMYLCASSSRLAGVGYEQYFGPGTRLTVT.